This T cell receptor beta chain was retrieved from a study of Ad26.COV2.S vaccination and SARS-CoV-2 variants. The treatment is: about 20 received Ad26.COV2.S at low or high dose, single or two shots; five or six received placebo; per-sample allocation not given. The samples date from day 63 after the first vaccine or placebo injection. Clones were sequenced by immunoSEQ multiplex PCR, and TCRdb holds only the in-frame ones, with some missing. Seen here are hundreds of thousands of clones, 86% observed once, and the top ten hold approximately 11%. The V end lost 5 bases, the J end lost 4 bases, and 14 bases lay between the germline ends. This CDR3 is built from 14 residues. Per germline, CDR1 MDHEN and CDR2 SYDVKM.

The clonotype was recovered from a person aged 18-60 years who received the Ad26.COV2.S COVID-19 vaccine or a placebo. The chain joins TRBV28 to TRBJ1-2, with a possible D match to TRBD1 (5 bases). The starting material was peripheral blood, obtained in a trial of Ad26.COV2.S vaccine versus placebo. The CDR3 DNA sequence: TGTGCCAGCAGTCTAACCGGGACGGCCTATGGCTACACCTTC. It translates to CASSLTGTAYGYTF.